The 14 T cell receptor beta chains reported below all come from one sample, sequenced in a study of T cells in Graves' hyperthyroidism and ophthalmopathy. TCR beta CDR3 sequences were amplified from RNA transcripts. When the TCR CDR3 underwent first-round RT-PCR, the HTBI primer set was used. Each CDR3 protein is one row after TCRdb ran MiXCR on the multiplex PCR reads. This sample yields hundreds of thousands of distinct CDR3 sequences, of which roughly 15% are seen a single time; around 4.5% belongs to the top ten. The sample comprised blood. These receptors came from a middle-aged woman with Graves' ophthalmopathy.

This clonotype occurred a few times. The rearrangement joins TRBV14 to TRBJ1-2; TRBD1 might be the D (6 bases). This CDR3 is 16 amino acids long. Germline assignment: CDR1 SGHDN and CDR2 FVKESK. Trimming stripped 5 bases from V and 4 bases from J, with 20 bases between. Here the CDR3 reads CASSLNIAGASYGYTF. The CDR3, as DNA: TGTGCCAGCAGCTTGAATATCGCGGGGGCGAGCTATGGCTACACCTTC.

This clonotype was detected many times. The chain links TRBV24-1 to TRBJ1-5, with D perhaps matching TRBD1 (5 bases). This CDR3 spans 14 amino acids. The V end was cut by 0 bases, the J end by 7 bases, with 9 bases between. Germline values: CDR1 KGHDR, CDR2 SFDVKD. Here the CDR3 DNA reads TGTGCCACCAGTGATTTGACAGGCGAACAGCCCCAGCATTTT. This gives the protein CATSDLTGEQPQHF.

This clonotype showed up many times. V and J are TRBV27 and TRBJ1-1; 8 bases are a match to TRBD1. The CDR3 loop spans 14 amino acids. Germline trimming cut 7 bases from V and 1 base from J; bases unmatched to any gene: 5. Germline V gives CDR1 MNHEY, CDR2 SMNVEV (reference sequence). CDR3 residues: CASNLQGGNTEAFF. DNA for the CDR3: TGTGCCAGCAACCTACAGGGGGGGAACACTGAAGCTTTCTTT.

This chain connects TRBV30 to TRBJ2-5; possibly TRBD2 for D (5 bases). The CDR3 contains 15 residues. Trimming took 4 bases from V and 2 from J, leaving 17 bases between them. CDR1 GTSNPN and CDR2 SVGIG come from the germline V gene (reference sequence). The CDR3 sequence: CAWTPLSTTQETQYF. The CDR3 coding sequence is TGTGCCTGGACCCCCCTCTCGACTACACAAGAGACCCAGTACTTC.

This clonotype was picked up many times. V and J are TRBV27 and TRBJ1-2; the D gene is possibly TRBD1 (6 bases). The CDR3 extends over 16 amino acids. V was pared by 3 bases and J by 4 bases, with 18 bases between. The V gene's germline CDR1 is MNHEY and CDR2 SMNVEV (reference sequence). In DNA, the CDR3 is TGTGCCAGCAGTTTGCAGAGTCAGGGGCGCATCTATGGCTACACCTTC. The encoded protein is CASSLQSQGRIYGYTF.

Only a few counts were recorded for this clonotype. The rearrangement uses TRBV6-1 and TRBJ2-7; D might be TRBD1 or TRBD2, each matching 5 bases. Germline CDR1 is MNHNS and CDR2 is SASEGT. The length of the CDR3 is 13 residues. V dropped 6 bases and J dropped 6 bases, with 15 bases sitting between them. The CDR3: CASSLGTFGEQYF. For the CDR3, the DNA is TGTGCCAGCAGCCTTGGGACGTTTGGCGAGCAGTACTTC.

The genes are TRBV6-5 and TRBJ1-5; D unclear. This CDR3 region has 13 residues. V was trimmed by 4 bases and J by 5 bases, leaving 9 bases between them. CDR1 and CDR2 (germline): MNHEY, SVGAGI. CDR3 loop: CASSSGFYQPQHF. The CDR3 DNA is TGTGCCAGCAGTTCCGGGTTCTATCAGCCCCAGCATTTT.

In regard to this clonotype: A single base separates this from a much larger clone, so it may be a read error. The CDR3 sequence is CSVGQASGRETQYF. The CDR3 DNA reads as TGCAGCGTTGGGCAGGCTAGCGGGAGAGAGACCCAGTACTTC. The chain combines TRBV29-1 with TRBJ2-5; 10 nucleotides match TRBD2. CDR3 length: 14 residues. Trimming took 4 bases from V and 4 from J; bases not matched to a gene: 6. CDR1 and CDR2 (germline): SQVTM, ANQGSEA.

This sequence joins TRBV18 and TRBJ1-5; 8 bases match TRBD1. The CDR3 totals 15 residues. Germline lookup yields CDR1 KGHSH and CDR2 LQKENI. V lost 3 bases and J lost 9; bases outside the gene matches: 10. The CDR3 DNA reads TGTGCCAGCTCACCCACAGGGACAGGTCTATGGCCCCAGCATTTT. This codes for CASSPTGTGLWPQHF.

The genes are TRBV29-1 and TRBJ2-7; 7 bases are shared with TRBD2. The CDR3 loop spans 12 amino acids. J lost 3 bases, V lost 6 bases, and 5 bases had no gene match. The germline gives CDR1 SQVTM, CDR2 ANQGSEA. The CDR3 DNA follows: TGCAGCGTACAAGCGGGACGCTACGAGCAGTACTTC. Encoded protein: CSVQAGRYEQYF.

This clonotype was seen at least ten times. V gene TRBV12-3 or TRBV12-4 combines with J gene TRBJ2-7; tentative D call: TRBD2 (5 bases). Trimming left V 3 bases short and J 2 bases short, with 26 bases between. This CDR3 is 19 amino acids long. The CDR3 reads CASSFKEGVRGRWTYEQYF. Written as DNA, the CDR3 is TGTGCCAGCAGTTTTAAAGAGGGCGTCCGTGGTAGGTGGACCTACGAGCAGTACTTC.

Many counts were recorded for this clonotype. J is TRBJ2-5 and V is TRBV27; weak D call: TRBD2 (6 bases). V was trimmed by 5 bases and J by 5 bases, leaving 12 bases between them. The CDR3 spans 13 residues. The germline V gene encodes CDR1 MNHEY and CDR2 SMNVEV (reference sequence). CDR3 in amino acids: CASSGGVGETQYF. The CDR3 DNA is TGTGCCAGCAGTGGCGGGGTCGGGGAGACCCAGTACTTC.

This clonotype was seen at least ten times. The chain is built from TRBV7-3 and TRBJ1-1; possible D gene TRBD1, 6 bases. V was shortened by 1 base and J by 1 base, with 10 bases between the two germline ends. Germline assignment: CDR1 SGHTA and CDR2 FQGTGA. CDR3 length equals 15 residues. The DNA for the CDR3 is TGTGCCAGCAGCTTAAACGACAGGCCGAACACTGAAGCTTTCTTT. Protein sequence: CASSLNDRPNTEAFF.

The rearrangement links TRBV5-5 to TRBJ2-4; D is uncertain. Germline V gives CDR1 SGHKS, CDR2 YYEKEE (reference sequence). This CDR3 is built from 14 residues. V was pared by 3 bases and J by 1 base, with 8 bases between. CDR3 DNA sequence: TGTGCCAGCAGCTCCTCACAGGCCAAAAACATTCAGTACTTC. It translates to CASSSSQAKNIQYF.